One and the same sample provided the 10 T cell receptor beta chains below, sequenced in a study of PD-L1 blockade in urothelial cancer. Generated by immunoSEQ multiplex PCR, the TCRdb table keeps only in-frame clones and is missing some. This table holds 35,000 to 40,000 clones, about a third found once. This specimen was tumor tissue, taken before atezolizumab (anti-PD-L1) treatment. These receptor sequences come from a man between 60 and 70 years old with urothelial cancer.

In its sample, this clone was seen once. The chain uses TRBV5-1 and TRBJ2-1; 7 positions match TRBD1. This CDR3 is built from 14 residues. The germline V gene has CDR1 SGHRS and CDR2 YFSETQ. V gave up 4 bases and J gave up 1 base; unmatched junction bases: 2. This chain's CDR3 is CASSGDSSYNEQFF. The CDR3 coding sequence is TGCGCCAGCAGCGGGGACAGTTCCTACAATGAGCAGTTCTTC.

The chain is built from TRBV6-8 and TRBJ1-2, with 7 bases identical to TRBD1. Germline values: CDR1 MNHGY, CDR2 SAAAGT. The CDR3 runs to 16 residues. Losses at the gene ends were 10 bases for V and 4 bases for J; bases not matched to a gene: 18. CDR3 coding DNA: TGTGCCATCAGCACACAGGGGCGGGGGGGCGGCTATGGCTACACCTTC. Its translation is CAISTQGRGGGYGYTF.

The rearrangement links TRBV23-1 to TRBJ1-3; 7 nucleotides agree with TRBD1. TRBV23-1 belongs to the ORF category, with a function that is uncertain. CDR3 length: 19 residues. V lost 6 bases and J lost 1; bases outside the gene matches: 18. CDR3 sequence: CASSQNPGTVGLSGNTIYF. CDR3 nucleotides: TGCGCCAGCAGCCAAAACCCCGGGACAGTAGGACTATCTGGAAACACCATATATTTT.

In DNA form, the CDR3 reads TGTGCCAGCAGTTTTTTTAGCCAGGGGAACACTGAAGCTTTCTTT. Translating it yields CASSFFSQGNTEAFF. V usage is TRBV28 and J usage is TRBJ1-1; D may be TRBD1 (5 bases). Germline V lookup: CDR1 MDHEN, CDR2 SYDVKM. The CDR3 spans 15 residues. The V end was cut by 3 bases, the J end by 1 base, with 12 bases between. Full variable domain (remainder filled in from reference TRBV28 and TRBJ1-1): DVKVTQSSRYLVKRTGEKVFLECVQDMDHENMFWYRQDPGLGLRLIYFSYDVKMKEKGDIPEGYSVSREKKERFSLILESASTNQTSMYLCASSFFSQGNTEAFFGQGTRLTVV.

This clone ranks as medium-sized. CDR3 in amino acids: CASSTPGVRKGANVLTF. CDR3 bases: TGTGCCAGCAGCACCCCGGGTGTTCGTAAAGGGGCCAACGTCCTGACTTTC. The rearrangement joins TRBV11-3 to TRBJ2-6; no reliable D call. V was shortened by 5 bases and J by 4 bases, with 18 bases between the two germline ends. Germline CDR1 reads SGHNT; CDR2 reads YENEEA. This CDR3 has 17 residues.

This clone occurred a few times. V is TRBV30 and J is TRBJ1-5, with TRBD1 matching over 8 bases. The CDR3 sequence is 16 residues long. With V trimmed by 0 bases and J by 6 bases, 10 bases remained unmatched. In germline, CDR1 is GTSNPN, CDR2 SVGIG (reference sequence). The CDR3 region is CAWSVNDRGNGQPQHF. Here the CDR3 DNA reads TGTGCCTGGAGTGTCAACGACAGGGGAAATGGTCAGCCCCAGCATTTT.

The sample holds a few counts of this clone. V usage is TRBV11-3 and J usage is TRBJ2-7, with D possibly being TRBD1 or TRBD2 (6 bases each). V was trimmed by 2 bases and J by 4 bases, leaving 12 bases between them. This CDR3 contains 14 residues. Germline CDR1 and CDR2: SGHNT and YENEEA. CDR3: CASSLSGGGYEQYF. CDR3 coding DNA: TGTGCCAGCAGCTTATCCGGGGGCGGGTACGAGCAGTACTTC.

The CDR3: CATSGGRGARGNQPQHF. As DNA, the CDR3 is TGTGCCACCTCTGGGGGGCGGGGGGCGAGGGGCAATCAGCCCCAGCATTTT. This chain connects TRBV19 to TRBJ1-5, with TRBD1 as a possible D gene (6 bases). The CDR3 is made up of 17 amino acids. Germline values: CDR1 LNHDA, CDR2 SQIVND (reference sequence). With 10 bases removed from V and 2 bases from J, the gap between germline ends came to 24 bases.

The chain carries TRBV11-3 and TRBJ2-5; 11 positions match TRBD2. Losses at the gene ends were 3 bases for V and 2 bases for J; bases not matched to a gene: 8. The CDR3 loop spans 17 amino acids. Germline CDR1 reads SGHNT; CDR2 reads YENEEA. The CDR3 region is CASSLIPGLAEQETQYF. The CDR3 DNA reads TGTGCCAGCAGCTTGATACCGGGACTAGCGGAACAAGAGACCCAGTACTTC.

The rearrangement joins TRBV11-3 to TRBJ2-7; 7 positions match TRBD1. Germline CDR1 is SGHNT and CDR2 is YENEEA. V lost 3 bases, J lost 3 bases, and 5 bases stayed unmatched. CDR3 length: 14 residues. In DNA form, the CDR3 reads TGTGCCAGCAGCTTCCGGGACAGCCTCTACGAGCAGTACTTC. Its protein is CASSFRDSLYEQYF.